Each of the 29 T cell receptor beta chains below was sequenced from the same sample in a study of blood T cell dynamics during melanoma immunotherapy. The time point denotes: pre-treatment baseline. Sequencing was performed with immunoSEQ multiplex PCR; in TCRdb, only in-frame clones are kept and a portion is missing. This sample yields about 10,000 clones, of which 88% are seen a single time; around 10% belongs to the top ten. The sequencing used blood, collected from a patient treated with checkpoint blockade. Receptors originate from a human donor with melanoma.

This chain joins TRBV5-4 and TRBJ2-7; possibly TRBD1 for D (5 bases). V was clipped by 4 bases and J by 5 bases, with 16 bases between them. The CDR3 has 14 amino acids. The germline V gene has CDR1 SGHNT and CDR2 YYREEE (reference sequence). The CDR3 here is CASSPRAGINEQYF. The CDR3 nucleotides read TGTGCCAGCAGCCCCAGGGCAGGGATCAACGAGCAGTACTTC.

The chain employs TRBV7-9 and TRBJ2-7, with TRBD2 identical over 11 bases. The V gene end was trimmed by 5 bases and the J gene end by 0 bases; junction bases not matched to a gene: 6. CDR3 length: 16 residues. Per germline, CDR1 SEHNR and CDR2 FQNEAQ (reference sequence). CDR3 protein: CASSGFTSGSSYEQYV. As DNA, the CDR3 is TGTGCCAGCAGCGGTTTTACTAGCGGGAGCTCCTACGAGCAGTACGTC.

The rearrangement joins TRBV5-4 to TRBJ2-3; D is uncertain. V was clipped by 4 bases and J by 2 bases, with 20 bases between them. Germline V gene data show CDR1 as SGHNT and CDR2 as YYREEE (reference sequence). There are 17 residues in the CDR3. The CDR3 DNA is TGTGCCAGCAGCCCCCCTCGGGCTGGAGTTTTCACAGATACGCAGTATTTT. It translates to CASSPPRAGVFTDTQYF. The variable domain in full, completed from reference TRBV5-4 and TRBJ2-3, reads ETGVTQSPTHLIKTRGQQVTLRCSSQSGHNTVSWYQQALGQGPQFIFQYYREEENGRGNFPPRFSGLQFPNYSSELNVNALELDDSALYLCASSPPRAGVFTDTQYFGPGTRLTVL.

J is TRBJ2-1 and V is TRBV6-1; 7 bases map to TRBD1. Germline values: CDR1 MNHNS, CDR2 SASEGT. Unmatched junction bases numbered 8, after V lost 1 base and J lost 8 bases. The CDR3 covers 15 residues. The CDR3 DNA follows: TGTGCCAGCAGTGAAGGGAGACAGGGCTGGCATGAGCAGTTCTTC. It yields the protein CASSEGRQGWHEQFF.

The chain joins TRBV2 to TRBJ1-6; D is unclear. Trimming removed 3 bases from V and 7 bases from J, with 4 bases in between. The germline CDR1 and CDR2 sequences are SNHLY and FYNNEI. This CDR3 has 12 amino acids. The CDR3 loop reads CASSDTNSPLHF. The DNA of the CDR3 is TGTGCCAGCAGTGATACAAATTCACCCCTCCACTTT.

This chain links TRBV7-9 with TRBJ2-7, with TRBD1 matching 8 bases. The length of the CDR3 is 16 residues. V shed 0 bases and J 4 bases; nucleotides not matched to a gene: 8. Per the germline V gene, CDR1 is SEHNR and CDR2 is FQNEAQ (reference sequence). CDR3 protein: CASSLATGTGLYEQYV. The CDR3 bases are TGTGCCAGCAGCTTAGCTACCGGGACAGGTCTATACGAGCAGTACGTC.

This chain links TRBV5-6 with TRBJ2-3; the D gene is possibly TRBD2 (6 bases). Trimming pared 4 bases from V and 2 bases from J, leaving 11 bases between. Germline V gene data show CDR1 as SGHDT and CDR2 as YYEEEE. The CDR3 is 14 residues long. The CDR3 spells CASSTGVPTDTQYF. In nucleotides, the CDR3 is TGTGCCAGCAGCACGGGGGTGCCCACAGATACGCAGTATTTT.

V is TRBV27 and J is TRBJ1-6, with TRBD1 as a possible D gene (5 bases). Germline lookup yields CDR1 MNHEY and CDR2 SMNVEV (reference sequence). The CDR3 contains 14 residues. Trimming removed 7 bases from V and 7 bases from J, with 14 bases in between. CDR3 nucleotide sequence: TGTGCCAGCACCCGGGACGGAGAGAATTCACCCCTCCACTTT. Encoded protein: CASTRDGENSPLHF.

The chain links TRBV5-1 to TRBJ2-7; tentative D call: TRBD1 (6 bases). CDR1 and CDR2 from the germline V gene are SGHRS and YFSETQ. Trimming took 3 bases from V and 5 from J, leaving 15 bases between them. The CDR3 spans 14 residues. The CDR3 loop reads CASSSPDSANEQYF. DNA for the CDR3: TGCGCCAGCAGCTCCCCGGACAGCGCCAACGAGCAGTACTTC.

J is TRBJ1-6 and V is TRBV27; D is unclear. V lost 1 base and J 2 bases, leaving 12 bases between the germline ends. CDR1 MNHEY and CDR2 SMNVEV come from the germline V gene (reference sequence). The length of the CDR3 is 17 residues. The CDR3 reads CASSLYADRAYNSPLHF. CDR3 DNA: TGTGCCAGCAGTTTATATGCCGACCGGGCCTATAATTCACCCCTCCACTTT.

The chain links TRBV7-3 to TRBJ2-1, with D possibly being TRBD1 (5 bases). Germline V gene sequence: CDR1 SGHTA, CDR2 FQGTGA. V was cut by 5 bases and J by 6 bases, with 14 bases left in between. The CDR3 loop spans 14 amino acids. The CDR3: CASSPQGRPNEQFF. In nucleotides, the CDR3 is TGTGCCAGCAGCCCCCAGGGCAGGCCCAATGAGCAGTTCTTC.

V usage is TRBV27 and J usage is TRBJ2-7; 8 positions agree with TRBD1. Germline loops: CDR1 MNHEY, CDR2 SMNVEV (reference sequence). Trimming took 5 bases from V and 1 from J; bases not matched to a gene: 10. The CDR3 extends over 16 amino acids. The CDR3 region has the DNA TGTGCCAGCAGTCCTTCGCAGGGGGCTTTATCCTACGAGCAGTACTTC. Translation: CASSPSQGALSYEQYF.

In DNA form, the CDR3 reads TGTGCCAGCAGGCGTACCGGGACTAGCTACGAGCAGTACGTC. It encodes CASRRTGTSYEQYV. V is TRBV13 and J is TRBJ2-7, with 8 bases that match TRBD2. The CDR3 has 14 residues. Germline V lookup: CDR1 PRHDT, CDR2 FYEKMQ (reference sequence). V lost 6 bases to trimming and J lost 3 bases; unmatched junction nucleotides: 7.

The J gene is TRBJ2-5, the V gene TRBV9, with D perhaps TRBD1 or TRBD2 (6 bases each). This CDR3 contains 15 residues. Deletions cut 7 bases from V and 5 bases from J, with 21 bases between. Looked up from germline, CDR1 is SGDLS and CDR2 is YYNGEE. The CDR3, as DNA: TGTGCCAGCTCAAAAGGGGGGACGCCAGGCGAGACCCAGTACTTC. It encodes CASSKGGTPGETQYF.

CDR3 sequence reads: CASSRGQGSSYEQYV. In nucleotides, the CDR3 is TGTGCCAGCAGCAGGGGACAGGGGAGCTCCTACGAGCAGTACGTC. The chain is built from TRBV5-5 and TRBJ2-7; 10 bases are a match to TRBD1. Germline CDR1 SGHKS, CDR2 YYEKEE (reference sequence). Trimming at V came to 4 bases and at J to 0 bases, leaving 4 bases not matched to a gene. The CDR3 sequence is 15 residues long.

V is TRBV6-6 and J is TRBJ1-6; no firm D call. Germline-derived CDR1 and CDR2 are MNHNY and SVGAGI (reference sequence). The CDR3 is 16 residues long. V lost 0 bases and J 3 bases, leaving 9 bases between the germline ends. CDR3 protein: CASSYSGGVYNSPLHF. CDR3 bases: TGTGCCAGCAGTTACTCCGGCGGGGTCTATAATTCACCCCTCCACTTT.

The chain combines TRBV5-4 with TRBJ2-1; possible D gene TRBD2, 5 bases. This CDR3 has 14 amino acids. The V gene's germline CDR1 is SGHNT and CDR2 YYREEE (reference sequence). Trimming removed 4 bases at V and 0 bases at J, with 8 bases between. CDR3 loop: CASSLRGSYNEQFF. The CDR3, as DNA: TGTGCCAGCAGCCTCCGGGGCTCCTACAATGAGCAGTTCTTC.

CDR3 residues: CASSWGQGDTEAFF. The CDR3 DNA is TGTGCCAGCAGCTGGGGACAGGGGGATACTGAAGCTTTCTTT. The chain couples TRBV5-4 to TRBJ1-1; TRBD1 aligns across 11 bases. V gave up 3 bases and J gave up 5 bases; unmatched junction bases: 3. Per germline, CDR1 SGHNT and CDR2 YYREEE (reference sequence). CDR3 length: 14 amino acids.

The chain uses TRBV15 and TRBJ2-4; TRBD2 aligns across 7 bases. Germline V gene lookup returns CDR1 LNHNV and CDR2 YYDKDF (reference sequence). The CDR3 contains 17 residues. V trimming: 0 bases; J trimming: 1 base; junction bases outside the gene matches: 6. CDR3 DNA sequence: TGTGCCACCAGCAGAGAGGCGGGGCGGGAGGCCAAAAACATTCAGTACTTC. Residues: CATSREAGREAKNIQYF.

The rearrangement uses TRBV19 and TRBJ1-5; weak D call: TRBD1 (5 bases). Germline V gives CDR1 LNHDA, CDR2 SQIVND (reference sequence). V lost 2 bases, J lost 6 bases, and 14 bases lay in between. The CDR3 runs 15 residues. Written as DNA, the CDR3 is TGTGCCAGTAGTATAAGAGGGGTTACGCGTCAGCCCCAGCATTTT. Its translation is CASSIRGVTRQPQHF. Full variable domain (rest looked up from reference TRBV19 and TRBJ1-5): DGGITQSPKYLFRKEGQNVTLSCEQNLNHDAMYWYRQDPGQGLRLIYYSQIVNDFQKGDIAEGYSVSREKKESFPLTVTSAQKNPTAFYLCASSIRGVTRQPQHFGDGTRLSIL.

The V gene is TRBV2, the J gene TRBJ1-5; no clear D. The germline V gene encodes CDR1 SNHLY and CDR2 FYNNEI. CDR3 length: 13 residues. Trimming took 4 bases from V and 6 from J, leaving 10 bases between them. CDR3 sequence reads: CASSVMEGQPQHF. The CDR3 nucleotides are TGTGCCAGCAGTGTAATGGAAGGTCAGCCCCAGCATTTT. The whole variable domain, filled in from reference TRBV2 and TRBJ1-5, reads EPEVTQTPSHQVTQMGQEVILRCVPISNHLYFYWYRQILGQKVEFLVSFYNNEISEKSEIFDDQFSVERPDGSNFTLKIRSTKLEDSAMYFCASSVMEGQPQHFGDGTRLSIL.

This clone was seen a few times. V is TRBV5-1 and J is TRBJ1-6; the D gene is possibly TRBD1 (5 bases). CDR1 is SGHRS, CDR2 YFSETQ, per germline. CDR3 length: 16 residues. Trimming took 1 base from V and 8 from J, leaving 16 bases between them. Here the CDR3 DNA reads TGCGCCAGCAGCTTGAATCCTCCGGGGCTGGATTCACCCCTCCACTTT. Translated: CASSLNPPGLDSPLHF.

This chain connects TRBV6-5 to TRBJ2-2; TRBD2 might be the D (6 bases). Trimming shortened V by 1 base and J by 2 bases, and 11 bases separated the two germline ends. Germline V gene lookup returns CDR1 MNHEY and CDR2 SVGAGI. The CDR3 spans 16 residues. CDR3 loop: CASSYYGTPNTGELFF. The CDR3 DNA is TGTGCCAGCAGTTACTACGGGACTCCCAACACCGGGGAGCTGTTTTTT.

This clone has a single count. The rearrangement joins TRBV19 to TRBJ2-1; a weak D match, TRBD2 (7 bases). Trimming cost V 3 bases and J 4 bases, with 16 bases left between them. This CDR3 has 16 amino acids. The germline V gene encodes CDR1 LNHDA and CDR2 SQIVND (reference sequence). Written as DNA, the CDR3 is TGTGCCAGTAGTATTTGGGGGGGCTACCCTTACAATGAGCAGTTCTTC. Translating it yields CASSIWGGYPYNEQFF.

V gene TRBV30 combines with J gene TRBJ2-5; D remains ambiguous. The J call may be faulty, since TRBJ2-7 better matches the DNA end. From germline, CDR1 is GTSNPN and CDR2 SVGIG (reference sequence). This CDR3 is 12 amino acids long. DNA for the CDR3: TGTGCCTGGAGTGACCTGGGGTACGAGCAGTACTTC. Translated, it gives CAWSDLGYEQYF.

The rearrangement links TRBV7-8 to TRBJ2-7, with no clear D. Germline V gene lookup returns CDR1 SGHVS and CDR2 FQNEAQ. CDR3 length: 14 amino acids. V dropped 5 bases and J dropped 0 bases, with 11 bases sitting between them. CDR3 amino acids: CASSRSSSSYEQYF. The CDR3 DNA reads TGTGCCAGCAGCAGGTCGTCGTCCTCCTACGAGCAGTACTTC.

The chain links TRBV5-8 to TRBJ1-2; 9 bases match TRBD1. CDR1 and CDR2 from the germline V gene are SGHTS and YDEGEE. The CDR3 is made up of 15 amino acids. With V trimmed by 0 bases and J by 5 bases, 5 bases remained unmatched. CDR3 protein: CASSLEGTGLYGYTF. DNA of the CDR3: TGTGCCAGCAGCTTGGAGGGGACAGGGCTTTATGGCTACACCTTC.

This chain uses TRBV2 with TRBJ1-5; D may be TRBD1 (5 bases). The CDR3 runs 14 residues. The germline V gene encodes CDR1 SNHLY and CDR2 FYNNEI. V dropped 4 bases and J dropped 7 bases, with 14 bases sitting between them. Here the CDR3 reads CASSVNRRGQPQHF. The CDR3 nucleotides read TGTGCCAGCAGTGTGAACAGGAGGGGCCAGCCCCAGCATTTT. Together with reference TRBV2 and TRBJ1-5, the CDR3 gives the full variable domain: EPEVTQTPSHQVTQMGQEVILRCVPISNHLYFYWYRQILGQKVEFLVSFYNNEISEKSEIFDDQFSVERPDGSNFTLKIRSTKLEDSAMYFCASSVNRRGQPQHFGDGTRLSIL.

The CDR3 sequence is CASKVTASSGNTIYF. CDR3 coding DNA: TGTGCCAGCAAGGTAACGGCTTCCTCTGGAAACACCATATATTTT. The V gene is TRBV6-1, the J gene TRBJ1-3; no reliable D call. Germline V CDR1 and CDR2: MNHNS, SASEGT. Trimming removed 7 bases at V and 0 bases at J, with 13 bases between. The CDR3 spans 15 residues.